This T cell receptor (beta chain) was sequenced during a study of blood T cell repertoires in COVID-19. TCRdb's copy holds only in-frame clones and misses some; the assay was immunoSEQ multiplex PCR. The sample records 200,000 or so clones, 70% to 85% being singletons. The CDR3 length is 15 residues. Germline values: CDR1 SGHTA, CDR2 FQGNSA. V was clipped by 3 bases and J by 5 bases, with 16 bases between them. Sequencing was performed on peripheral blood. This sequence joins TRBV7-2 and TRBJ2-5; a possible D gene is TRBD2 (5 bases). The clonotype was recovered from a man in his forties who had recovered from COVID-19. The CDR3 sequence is CASSLISALGETQYF. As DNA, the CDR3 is TGTGCCAGCAGCTTGATTAGCGCTTTAGGGGAGACCCAGTACTTC. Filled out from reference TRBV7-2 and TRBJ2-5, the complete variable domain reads GAGVSQSPSNKVTEKGKDVELRCDPISGHTALYWYRQSLGQGLEFLIYFQGNSAPDKSGLPSDRFSAERTGGSVSTLTIQRTQQEDSAVYLCASSLISALGETQYFGPGTRLLVL.